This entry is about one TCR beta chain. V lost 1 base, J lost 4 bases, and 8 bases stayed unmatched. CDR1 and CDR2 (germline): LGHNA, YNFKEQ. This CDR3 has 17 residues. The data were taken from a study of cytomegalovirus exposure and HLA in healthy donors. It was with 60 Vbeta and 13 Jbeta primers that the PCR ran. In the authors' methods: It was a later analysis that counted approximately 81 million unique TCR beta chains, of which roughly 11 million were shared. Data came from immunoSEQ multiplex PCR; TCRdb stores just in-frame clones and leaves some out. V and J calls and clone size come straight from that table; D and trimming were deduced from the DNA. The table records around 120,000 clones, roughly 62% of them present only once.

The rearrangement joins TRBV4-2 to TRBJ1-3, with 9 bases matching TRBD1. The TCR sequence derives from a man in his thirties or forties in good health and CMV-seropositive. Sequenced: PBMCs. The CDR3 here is CASSQAWGQGAGNTIYF. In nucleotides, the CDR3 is TGTGCCAGCAGCCAAGCCTGGGGACAGGGAGCCGGAAACACCATATATTTT.